This entry concerns a single T cell receptor (beta chain). Its antigen is as yet unknown. Patients were ruled out by autoimmune disease history or systemic immunosuppression. These data originate in a study of OX40 agonist ivuxolimab in advanced cancers. Study-wide context: Patients were dosed with the agonistic anti-OX40 (CD134) antibody ivuxolimab.

Study findings and constraints: Clones of CD4+ and CD8+ blood T cells grew by week 6 at doses of 0.1 to 3.0 mg/kg. Individuals who were partial responders at 0.1-3.0 mg/kg had clonal expansion that ranked among the lowest.

The repertoire was sequenced with immunoSEQ multiplex PCR; TCRdb's copy has only in-frame clones and lacks some. Of about 46,000 clones listed, 91% were seen once; the top ten hold approximately 4.4%. Germline V CDR1 and CDR2: SGHTS, YDEGEE. V gave up 0 bases and J gave up 0 bases, with 1 base separating them. The CDR3 has 13 residues. This sample comprised CD4+ or CD8+ T cells sorted from blood, obtained in a trial of the OX40 agonist ivuxolimab. The rearrangement uses TRBV5-8 and TRBJ2-1; D ambiguous. This TCR came from an adult with an advanced solid tumor such as melanoma, head and neck, liver or kidney cancer. CDR3 bases: TGTGCCAGCAGCTTGGCCTCCTACAATGAGCAGTTCTTC. It codes for CASSLASYNEQFF.